This T cell receptor beta chain came from a study of T cells in narcolepsy. Findings of the study overall: Autoreactive clonotypes reportedly recurred in blood of same and different patients, not controls. Autoreactive HCRT-specific and TRIB2-specific clonotypes were marked in same-patient CSF-versus-blood CD4+ comparisons. Autoreactive clone sequences were missing from some blood memory CD4+ repertoires.

Assay used: immunoSEQ multiplex PCR; TCRdb lists only in-frame clones, some missing. The repertoire includes around 18,000 clones, around 84% of them detected once, and 0.72% sits in the top ten. On this clone itself: Its specificity is unknown.

Germline lookup yields CDR1 MNHEY and CDR2 SVGAGI. This CDR3 comprises 14 residues. Sequencing was carried out using memory (CD45RA-) CD4+ T cells from blood. The receptor's source is a human donor in good health. This chain joins TRBV6-5 and TRBJ2-5, with 7 bases identical to TRBD2. The better agreement between TRBJ2-7 and the DNA end casts doubt on the J call. DNA of the CDR3: TGTGCCAGCAGTTCTTCAGGGAGGGCAGGCGAGCAGTACTTC. Protein product: CASSSSGRAGEQYF.